These T cell receptor beta chains were read from a single sample in a study of blood T cell repertoires in COVID-19. Assay used: immunoSEQ multiplex PCR; TCRdb lists only in-frame clones, some missing. Of under 150,000 clones listed, more than 75% are singletons. Sequencing was done on a sample of PBMCs or T cells enriched from blood (not recorded which). Every receptor here comes from a woman in her twenties or thirties with acute COVID-19. Both conserved end residues are part of each CDR3. Each record gives: J gene, V gene, clone size, D gene, CDR3 DNA, CDR3 protein. A D gene is named only where the DNA matches it firmly. The size of a clone is reported for some rows only, either as once, few or many, or as a class for expanded clones.

>TRBJ1-5|TRBV28|.|.
TGTGCCAGCAGTTTAGGGGTCGGCAGGGGTTCGGGTCAGCCCCAGCATTTT
CASSLGVGRGSGQPQHF
>TRBJ2-1|TRBV5-1|.|.
TGCGCCAGCAGCTTGGACGCGGGAAGACTCAATGAGCAGTTCTTC
CASSLDAGRLNEQFF
>TRBJ1-5|TRBV24-1|.|.
TGTGCCACCAGTGATTTGGGGGGGGCTAGCAATCAGCCCCAGCATTTT
CATSDLGGASNQPQHF
>TRBJ2-7|TRBV6-2/TRBV6-3|once|.
TGTGCCAGCAGTTCAGGGAACTCCTACGAGCAGTACTTC
CASSSGNSYEQYF
>TRBJ1-6|TRBV5-5|.|.
TGTGCCAGCAGCTTACAAGGGGATGGTTCACCCCTCCACTTT
CASSLQGDGSPLHF
>TRBJ2-1|TRBV19|.|.
TGTGCCAGTAAAGCCAAGTTCTCTCGGAGCTTCTCCTACAATGAGCAGTTCTTC
CASKAKFSRSFSYNEQFF
>TRBJ1-1|TRBV19|.|.
TGTGCCAGTAGGGTGGTTGGGGGCGCTGGAACTGAAGCTTTCTTT
CASRVVGGAGTEAFF
>TRBJ2-5|TRBV3-1/TRBV3-2|.|.
TGTGCCAGCAGTAGCCGGGAGACCCAGTACTTC
CASSSRETQYF
>TRBJ1-1|TRBV9|.|.
TGTGCCAGCAGCGTATGGGGAGGGCTGGATACTGAAGCTTTCTTT
CASSVWGGLDTEAFF
>TRBJ1-2|TRBV5-4|.|TRBD1
TGTGCCAGCAGCCTAGAGGGACAGGGGGCACTCTATGGCTACACCTTC
CASSLEGQGALYGYTF
>TRBJ2-3|TRBV4-1|.|.
TGCGCCAGCAGCCAAGGGTGGCGGGACACAGATACGCAGTATTTT
CASSQGWRDTDTQYF
>TRBJ1-1|TRBV9|.|.
TGTGCCAGCAGCGCGAGGGGAGGGGCGAACACTGAAGCTTTCTTT
CASSARGGANTEAFF
>TRBJ2-7|TRBV3-1/TRBV3-2|few|.
TGTGCCAGCAGCCAAACTAGCCGCTACGAGCAGTACTTC
CASSQTSRYEQYF
>TRBJ1-1|TRBV7-3|many|.
TGTGCCAGCAGCTTAACTGTCGTGAGCTCCATACCTGAAGCTTTCTTT
CASSLTVVSSIPEAFF
>TRBJ2-3|TRBV27|.|TRBD2
TGTGCCAGCAGGAGCGGGAGTTTCACAGATACGCAGTATTTT
CASRSGSFTDTQYF
>TRBJ2-5|TRBV30|once|TRBD2
TGTGCCTGGAGTGTAATTAGCGGGGAGACCCAGTACTTC
CAWSVISGETQYF
>TRBJ2-2|TRBV19|.|TRBD1
TGTGCCAGTAGTAAGGGACAGGGTGTCGGGGAGCTGTTTTTT
CASSKGQGVGELFF
>TRBJ1-5|TRBV7-2|.|TRBD1
TGTGCCAGCAGCTCTGGGACAGTCTCCGGAGTACCCCAGCATTTT
CASSSGTVSGVPQHF
>TRBJ1-1|TRBV7-2|.|.
TGTGCCAGCAGCTTAGGGGGGCGCATCACTGAAGCTTTCTTT
CASSLGGRITEAFF
>TRBJ1-1|TRBV28|.|.
TGTGCCAGCAGTTTCCCTTTGAACACTGAAGCTTTCTTT
CASSFPLNTEAFF
>TRBJ2-2|TRBV6-4|few|TRBD2
TGTGCCAGCAGTGTAGCGGGAGAGGTCGGGGAGCTGTTTTTT
CASSVAGEVGELFF
>TRBJ1-2|TRBV28|.|.
TGTGCCAGCAGTTTTAATTTAGTTAACTATGGCTACACCTTC
CASSFNLVNYGYTF